Below are 29 T cell receptor beta chains sequenced from a single sample in a study of blood T cells in healthy people across ages. Alongside a J-beta primer mix, a sample-barcoded 5' primer served in a second PCR lasting about 7 to 11 cycles. TCRdb fed the 5' RACE reads into MiXCR, producing one record per CDR3 protein. The sample lists 700,000 to 800,000 distinct CDR3 sequences; roughly 45% were seen once. The source material was blood. The receptors originated from an older woman in good health.

This clonotype was counted only a few times. The J gene is TRBJ2-5, the V gene TRBV9; 7 bases are a match to TRBD2. V shed 0 bases and J 0 bases; nucleotides not matched to a gene: 8. This CDR3 contains 17 residues. Germline V gene lookup returns CDR1 SGDLS and CDR2 YYNGEE. The CDR3, as DNA: TGTGCCAGCAGCGTAGGACCCGGGACTACCTACCAAGAGACCCAGTACTTC. Residues: CASSVGPGTTYQETQYF.

CDR3 DNA: TGCGCCAGCGGGGGAAAGACTAGTGGGACGCAGTATTTT. This encodes CASGGKTSGTQYF. This chain joins TRBV10-1 and TRBJ2-3; D may be TRBD2 (6 bases). CDR3 length: 13 residues. Germline loops: CDR1 WNHNN, CDR2 SYGVQD (reference sequence). Trimming took off 8 bases at V and 9 bases at J, with 18 bases between the two ends.

This clonotype was detected a few times. V gene TRBV10-3 combines with J gene TRBJ1-2, with 7 positions matching TRBD1. The CDR3 has 13 amino acids. In germline, CDR1 is ENHRY, CDR2 SYGVKD. V lost 7 bases and J lost 5; bases outside the gene matches: 7. CDR3 sequence: CAITGTGEYGYTF. The CDR3 bases are TGTGCCATCACCGGAACAGGGGAATATGGCTACACCTTC.

This clonotype was detected many times. The chain uses TRBV3-1 and TRBJ2-1; possibly TRBD1 or TRBD2 for D (6 bases each). V lost 2 bases to trimming and J lost 7 bases, with 12 bases between them. The germline V gene has CDR1 LGHDT and CDR2 YNNKEL (reference sequence). The CDR3 length is 14 residues. The CDR3 loop reads CASSQHGGGNEQFF. The CDR3 region has the DNA TGTGCCAGCAGCCAACACGGAGGGGGGAATGAGCAGTTCTTC.

The gene calls are TRBV4-1 and TRBJ2-7; 8 nucleotides line up with TRBD2. The CDR3 is 17 residues long. CDR1 and CDR2 from the germline V gene are MGHRA and YSYEKL. V shed 0 bases and J 4 bases; nucleotides not matched to a gene: 11. CDR3 protein: CASSQDTGTRGWYEQYF. The CDR3 bases are TGCGCCAGCAGCCAAGATACCGGGACTAGAGGTTGGTACGAGCAGTACTTC.

The rearrangement joins TRBV7-2 to TRBJ1-2; 8 bases are a match to TRBD1. Germline values: CDR1 SGHTA, CDR2 FQGNSA. Trimming at V came to 1 base and at J to 7 bases, leaving 5 bases not matched to a gene. CDR3 length: 14 residues. Here the CDR3 DNA reads TGTGCCAGCAGCTTAGTACAGGGGGTTGGTGGCTACACCTTC. It encodes CASSLVQGVGGYTF.

Notes on this clonotype: An end of the junction differs from the germline gene, which may be a read error. The genes are TRBV5-1 and TRBJ2-1; the D gene is possibly TRBD2 (5 bases). The V gene's germline CDR1 is SGHRS and CDR2 YFSETQ. The CDR3 is made up of 11 amino acids. The CDR3 DNA follows: TGCGCCAGCAGCTTTGGACCTGAGCGGTACTTC. It translates to CASSFGPERYF. The whole variable domain, remainder taken from reference TRBV5-1 and TRBJ2-1, is KAGVTQTPRYLIKTRGQQVTLSCSPISGHRSVSWYQQTPGQGLQFLFEYFSETQRNKGNFPGRFSGRQFSNSRSEMNVSTLELGDSALYLCASSFGPERYFGPGTRLTVL.

This clonotype was found a few times. The V gene is TRBV6-2 or TRBV6-3, the J gene TRBJ2-7; 11 positions agree with TRBD2. The CDR3 is 15 amino acids. V lost 6 bases and J lost 7; bases outside the gene matches: 11. Germline-derived CDR1 and CDR2 are MNHEY and SVGEGT. The CDR3 protein is CASSPPSGGYNEQYF. CDR3 DNA: TGTGCCAGCAGCCCCCCTAGCGGGGGGTACAATGAGCAGTACTTC.

V is TRBV6-2 or TRBV6-3 and J is TRBJ2-5; 7 nucleotides agree with TRBD2. Germline CDR1 reads MNHEY; CDR2 reads SVGEGT. Trimming removed 6 bases from V and 4 bases from J; junction bases left unmatched: 17. The length of the CDR3 is 17 residues. DNA of the CDR3: TGTGCCAGCAGCAACAGCGGGACGGGCGTCGGGCCAGAGACCCAGTACTTC. Translation: CASSNSGTGVGPETQYF.

This chain joins TRBV7-9 and TRBJ1-2, with a weak D call TRBD1 (5 bases). This CDR3 has 14 amino acids. V dropped 1 base and J dropped 7 bases, with 13 bases sitting between them. Per the germline V gene, CDR1 is SEHNR and CDR2 is FQNEAQ (reference sequence). As DNA, the CDR3 is TGTGCCAGCAGCTTAGAAACAGGACGTGGTGGCTACACCTTC. It codes for CASSLETGRGGYTF. Full variable domain (missing parts from reference TRBV7-9 and TRBJ1-2): DTGVSQNPRHKITKRGQNVTFRCDPISEHNRLYWYRQTLGQGPEFLTYFQNEAQLEKSRLLSDRFSAERPKGSFSTLEIQRTEQGDSAMYLCASSLETGRGGYTFGSGTRLTVV.

This clonotype was seen more than once but under ten times. The chain carries TRBV20-1 and TRBJ2-5, with 8 bases that match TRBD1. The CDR3 runs to 14 residues. V shed 2 bases and J 5 bases; nucleotides not matched to a gene: 7. Germline V gives CDR1 DFQATT, CDR2 SNEGSKA (reference sequence). CDR3 sequence reads: CSARQGAPSETQYF. CDR3 nucleotides: TGCAGTGCTAGACAGGGGGCGCCAAGTGAGACCCAGTACTTC.

This clonotype was seen a few times. The chain combines TRBV7-2 with TRBJ2-1; D might be TRBD1 (6 bases). Germline CDR1 reads SGHTA; CDR2 reads FQGNSA. Trimming removed 4 bases from V and 9 bases from J, with 10 bases in between. The CDR3 has 12 residues. DNA of the CDR3: TGTGCCAGCAGCTCCAACAGGGCTGAGCAGTTCTTC. The encoded protein is CASSSNRAEQFF.

The V call is TRBV14, the J call TRBJ2-5; 9 nucleotides align to TRBD2. V shed 4 bases and J 4 bases; nucleotides not matched to a gene: 13. This CDR3 is 17 amino acids long. The germline CDR1 and CDR2 sequences are SGHDN and FVKESK. In DNA, the CDR3 is TGTGCCAGCAGCCCCAGACTAGCGGAAGCCCAGCGAGAGACCCAGTACTTC. Its protein is CASSPRLAEAQRETQYF. Drawing the rest from reference TRBV14 and TRBJ2-5, the complete variable domain is EAGVTQFPSHSVIEKGQTVTLRCDPISGHDNLYWYRRVMGKEIKFLLHFVKESKQDESGMPNNRFLAERTGGTYSTLKVQPAELEDSGVYFCASSPRLAEAQRETQYFGPGTRLLVL.

This clonotype was seen only a few times. The V gene is TRBV7-2, the J gene TRBJ2-1; 8 bases are a match to TRBD1. Per the germline V gene, CDR1 is SGHTA and CDR2 is FQGNSA. V shed 5 bases and J 7 bases; nucleotides not matched to a gene: 10. This CDR3 is 15 amino acids long. As DNA, the CDR3 is TGTGCCAGCAGCCCAAGGACAGGGAGGTGGAATGAGCAGTTCTTC. It encodes CASSPRTGRWNEQFF.

Many counts were recorded for this clonotype. J is TRBJ2-3 and V is TRBV4-2; a possible D gene is TRBD2 (6 bases). This CDR3 spans 16 amino acids. V lost 0 bases and J lost 0, with 10 bases in between. Looked up from germline, CDR1 is LGHNA and CDR2 is YNFKEQ. CDR3: CASSQDGGVSTDTQYF. The CDR3 nucleotides read TGTGCCAGCAGCCAAGACGGCGGGGTCAGCACAGATACGCAGTATTTT.

A few counts support this clonotype. The chain links TRBV28 to TRBJ2-7; D perhaps matches TRBD1 (6 bases). This CDR3 has 14 residues. The germline gives CDR1 MDHEN, CDR2 SYDVKM. V was shortened by 5 bases and J by 3 bases, with 14 bases between the two germline ends. In DNA form, the CDR3 reads TGTGCCAGCAGTACCCGAGCAGGGGTCTACGAGCAGTACTTC. Encoded protein: CASSTRAGVYEQYF. Based on the CDR3 plus reference TRBV28 and TRBJ2-7, the full variable domain is DVKVTQSSRYLVKRTGEKVFLECVQDMDHENMFWYRQDPGLGLRLIYFSYDVKMKEKGDIPEGYSVSREKKERFSLILESASTNQTSMYLCASSTRAGVYEQYFGPGTRLTVT.

This clonotype was observed a handful of times. The J gene is TRBJ2-3, the V gene TRBV5-6; D might be TRBD2 (5 bases). Germline CDR1 SGHDT, CDR2 YYEEEE. This CDR3 comprises 15 residues. The V end was cut by 1 base, the J end by 6 bases, with 15 bases between. CDR3 loop: CASSLFRGLRDTQYF. CDR3 nucleotide sequence: TGTGCCAGCAGCTTGTTTCGGGGTCTTAGGGATACGCAGTATTTT.

Here the CDR3 DNA reads TGCGCCAGCCAGCGGGGGGGGTCCTACAATGAGCAGTTCTTC. This translates into CASQRGGSYNEQFF. The chain links TRBV5-1 to TRBJ2-1, with 10 bases matching TRBD2. From germline, CDR1 is SGHRS and CDR2 YFSETQ. V shed 7 bases, J shed 1 base, and the junction held 2 bases outside the gene matches. There are 14 residues in the CDR3. Full variable domain (remainder filled in from reference TRBV5-1 and TRBJ2-1): KAGVTQTPRYLIKTRGQQVTLSCSPISGHRSVSWYQQTPGQGLQFLFEYFSETQRNKGNFPGRFSGRQFSNSRSEMNVSTLELGDSALYLCASQRGGSYNEQFFGPGTRLTVL.

This clonotype showed up just a few times. V usage is TRBV6-5 and J usage is TRBJ2-3; the match to TRBD2 covers 10 bases. The CDR3 is made up of 15 amino acids. Germline V gene lookup returns CDR1 MNHEY and CDR2 SVGAGI. The V segment lost 6 bases and the J segment 3 bases; nucleotides outside the gene matches: 6. The CDR3, as DNA: TGTGCCAGCAGGGCAATAGCGGGGGGTACAGATACGCAGTATTTT. Its protein product is CASRAIAGGTDTQYF.

The chain is built from TRBV9 and TRBJ2-3, with a weak D call TRBD2 (7 bases). This CDR3 comprises 14 residues. V was clipped by 4 bases and J by 4 bases, with 13 bases between them. Per germline, CDR1 SGDLS and CDR2 YYNGEE. CDR3 in amino acids: CASSPRGAADTQYF. As DNA, the CDR3 is TGTGCCAGCAGCCCCCGGGGGGCGGCAGATACGCAGTATTTT.

The chain joins TRBV7-6 to TRBJ2-5; maybe TRBD2 (6 bases). The J call is doubtful: the DNA matches TRBJ2-7 better. In germline, CDR1 is SGHVS, CDR2 FNYEAQ. The CDR3 contains 14 residues. The CDR3 DNA reads TGTGCCAGCAGCCATTACGCGCGGGGAGGCGAGCAGTACTTC. It specifies CASSHYARGGEQYF.

This clonotype was counted only a few times. This chain links TRBV10-3 with TRBJ2-2; D is possibly TRBD1 or TRBD2 (5 bases each). V dropped 4 bases and J dropped 2 bases, with 14 bases sitting between them. The CDR3 totals 16 residues. Per the germline V gene, CDR1 is ENHRY and CDR2 is SYGVKD. The CDR3 region is CAISAVGRSNTGELFF. Written as DNA, the CDR3 is TGTGCCATCAGTGCGGTGGGACGGAGTAACACCGGGGAGCTGTTTTTT.

The CDR3 sequence: CASSAGQGGGQYF. The CDR3 coding sequence is TGTGCCAGCAGTGCCGGACAGGGCGGAGGGCAGTACTTC. The rearrangement links TRBV12-3 or TRBV12-4 to TRBJ2-5; TRBD1 aligns across 8 bases. The CDR3 is made up of 13 amino acids. V was pared by 5 bases and J by 11 bases, with 10 bases of the junction left unmatched.

The genes are TRBV24-1 and TRBJ2-3; TRBD2 is a possible D gene (5 bases). The germline gives CDR1 KGHDR, CDR2 SFDVKD. The CDR3 contains 13 residues. Deletions cut 4 bases from V and 1 base from J, with 5 bases between. CDR3 nucleotides: TGTGCCACCAGTGAAGCGGGCACAGATACGCAGTATTTT. Translating gives CATSEAGTDTQYF.

This clonotype showed up just a few times. The chain joins TRBV5-1 to TRBJ2-3; D is possibly TRBD1 or TRBD2 (5 bases each). CDR1 and CDR2 from the germline V gene are SGHRS and YFSETQ. The CDR3 has 14 residues. Deletions cut 0 bases from V and 3 bases from J, with 8 bases between. As DNA, the CDR3 is TGCGCCAGCAGCTTGGTCGGGGCTACAGATACGCAGTATTTT. As protein: CASSLVGATDTQYF.

Note on this clonotype: Germline is not matched at one junction end, which may reflect a read error. V gene TRBV5-1 combines with J gene TRBJ2-3; no firm D call. This CDR3 spans 14 amino acids. Germline V gene data show CDR1 as SGHRS and CDR2 as YFSETQ. The CDR3 protein is CASRDNYRTDTRYF. The CDR3 nucleotides are TGCGCCAGCAGAGATAACTACCGCACAGATACGCGGTATTTT.

The chain links TRBV3-1 to TRBJ2-2; 7 bases fit TRBD2. The V gene end was trimmed by 0 bases and the J gene end by 6 bases; junction bases not matched to a gene: 4. From germline, CDR1 is LGHDT and CDR2 YNNKEL (reference sequence). There are 15 residues in the CDR3. The CDR3 loop is CASSQEGLVAGELFF. Here the CDR3 DNA reads TGTGCCAGCAGCCAAGAAGGACTAGTGGCCGGGGAGCTGTTTTTT. Full variable domain (outside the CDR3, taken from reference TRBV3-1 and TRBJ2-2): DTAVSQTPKYLVTQMGNDKSIKCEQNLGHDTMYWYKQDSKKFLKIMFSYNNKELIINETVPNRFSPKSPDKAHLNLHINSLELGDSAVYFCASSQEGLVAGELFFGEGSRLTVL.

This sequence joins TRBV9 and TRBJ2-7; 9 bases agree with TRBD2. J lost 7 bases, V lost 4 bases, and 12 bases had no gene match. CDR1 is SGDLS and CDR2 is YYNGEE in the germline V gene. The CDR3 is made up of 15 amino acids. The CDR3 loop is CASSKSGTSNNEQYF. The DNA of the CDR3 is TGTGCCAGCAGCAAATCCGGGACTAGCAACAATGAGCAGTACTTC.

Many counts were recorded for this clonotype. The chain recombines TRBV12-3 or TRBV12-4 with TRBJ2-1; maybe TRBD2 (5 bases). The CDR3 contains 12 residues. The V gene lost 1 base and the J gene lost 13 bases, with 11 bases spanning the gap. Written as DNA, the CDR3 is TGTGCCAGCAGTTTAGTTTCGGGGTTACAGTTCTTC. Amino acid sequence: CASSLVSGLQFF.